This T cell receptor beta chain was retrieved from a study of radiation and T cells in renal cell carcinoma. Some clones are missing from TCRdb's copy, which holds only in-frame ones; the method was immunoSEQ multiplex PCR. In the table there are tens of thousands of clones, 85% of which are singletons. V dropped 3 bases and J dropped 7 bases, with 10 bases sitting between them. Germline lookup yields CDR1 MDHEN and CDR2 SYDVKM. CDR3 length: 13 residues. The time point was: blood 4 weeks post-SBRT, at nephrectomy. Treatment of the sample: 15 Gy SBRT to primary tumor, nephrectomy 4 weeks later. This renal cell carcinoma was of the clear cell type.

Material: blood, obtained from a patient whose treatment included radiotherapy and nephrectomy. The chain uses TRBV28 and TRBJ1-3, with a weak D call TRBD1 (6 bases). This receptor was obtained from a man aged 45-60 years with renal cell carcinoma. Here the CDR3 DNA reads TGTGCCAGCAGTTTTTCAGGGGAGAACACCATATATTTT. The encoded protein is CASSFSGENTIYF.